This T cell receptor (beta chain) is drawn from a study of T cell responses to AZD1222 COVID-19 vaccine. Germline values: CDR1 MDHEN, CDR2 SYDVKM. J was trimmed by 3 bases and V by 6 bases; bases with no gene match: 3. The CDR3 is made up of 15 amino acids. Libraries were prepared by immunoSEQ multiplex PCR; TCRdb keeps only in-frame clonotypes and omits some of them. The sample has 150,000 to 180,000 clones, 90% seen once. The sequencing here drew on peripheral blood, taken on day 0 of AZD1222 vaccination. The receptor was derived from an adult in good health. The V gene is TRBV28, the J gene TRBJ2-2; 11 bases agree with TRBD1. CDR3 nucleotide sequence: TGTGCCAGCAGAGGACAGGGGGCTTACACCGGGGAGCTGTTTTTT. It specifies CASRGQGAYTGELFF.